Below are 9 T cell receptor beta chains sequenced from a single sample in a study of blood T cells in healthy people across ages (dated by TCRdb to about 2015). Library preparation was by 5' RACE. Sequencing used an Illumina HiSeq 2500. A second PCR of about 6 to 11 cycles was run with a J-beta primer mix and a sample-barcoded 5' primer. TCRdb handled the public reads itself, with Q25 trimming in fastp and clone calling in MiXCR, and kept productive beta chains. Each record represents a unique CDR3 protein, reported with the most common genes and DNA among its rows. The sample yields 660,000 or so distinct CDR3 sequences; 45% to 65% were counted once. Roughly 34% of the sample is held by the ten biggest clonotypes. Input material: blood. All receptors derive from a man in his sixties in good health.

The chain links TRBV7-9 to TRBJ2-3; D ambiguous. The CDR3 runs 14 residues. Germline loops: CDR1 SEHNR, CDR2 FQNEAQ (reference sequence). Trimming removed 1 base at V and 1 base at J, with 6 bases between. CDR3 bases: TGTGCCAGCAGCTTAGAGCGCCGCACAGATACGCAGTATTTT. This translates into CASSLERRTDTQYF.

The CDR3 region is CASSLAGGPPETQYF. As DNA, the CDR3 is TGTGCCAGCAGCTTAGCGGGGGGGCCCCCAGAGACCCAGTACTTC. The J gene is TRBJ2-7, the V gene TRBV7-9; weak D call: TRBD2 (7 bases). Matching the DNA end better, TRBJ2-5 makes the J call doubtful. The CDR3 extends over 15 amino acids. Germline CDR1 reads SEHNR; CDR2 reads FQNEAQ (reference sequence).

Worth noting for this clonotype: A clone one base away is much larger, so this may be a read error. CDR3 sequence reads: CASSRGQAYNEQFF. CDR3 DNA: TGTGCCAGCAGCCGGGGACAGGCCTACAATGAGCAGTTCTTC. This chain uses TRBV11-2 with TRBJ2-1; 8 nucleotides align to TRBD1. Germline trimming cut 5 bases from V and 2 bases from J; bases unmatched to any gene: 2. Per the germline V gene, CDR1 is SGHAT and CDR2 is FQNNGV. The CDR3 is 14 residues long.

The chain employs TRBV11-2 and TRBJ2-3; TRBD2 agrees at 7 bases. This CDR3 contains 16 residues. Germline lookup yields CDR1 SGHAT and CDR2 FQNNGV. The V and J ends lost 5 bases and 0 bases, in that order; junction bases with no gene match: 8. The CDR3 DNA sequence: TGTGCCAGCAGCCCCTCGGCTAGCGGTAGCACAGATACGCAGTATTTT. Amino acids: CASSPSASGSTDTQYF. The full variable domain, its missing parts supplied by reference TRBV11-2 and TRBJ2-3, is EAGVAQSPRYKIIEKRQSVAFWCNPISGHATLYWYQQILGQGPKLLIQFQNNGVVDDSQLPKDRFSAERLKGVDSTLKIQPAKLEDSAVYLCASSPSASGSTDTQYFGPGTRLTVL.

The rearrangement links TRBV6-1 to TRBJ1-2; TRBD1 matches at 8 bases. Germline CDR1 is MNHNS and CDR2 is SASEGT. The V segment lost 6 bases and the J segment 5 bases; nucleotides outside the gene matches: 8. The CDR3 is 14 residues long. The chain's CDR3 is CASRVGQGPYGYTF. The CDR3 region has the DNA TGTGCCAGCAGAGTTGGACAGGGCCCTTATGGCTACACCTTC.

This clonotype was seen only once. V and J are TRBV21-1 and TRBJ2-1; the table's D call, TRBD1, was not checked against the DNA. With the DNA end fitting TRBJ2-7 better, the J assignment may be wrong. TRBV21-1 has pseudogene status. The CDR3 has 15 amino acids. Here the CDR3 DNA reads TGTGCCAGCAGCAAAGACAGGGGGCCCTACAATGAGCAGTACTTC. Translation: CASSKDRGPYNEQYF.

DNA of the CDR3: TGTGCCAGCAGTCTGGGACAAGAACCCACAGATACGCAGTATTTT. Amino acids: CASSLGQEPTDTQYF. The chain links TRBV12-3 or TRBV12-4 to TRBJ2-3, with D perhaps TRBD1 (6 bases). Trimming took 5 bases from V and 2 from J, leaving 14 bases between them. The CDR3 sequence is 15 residues long.

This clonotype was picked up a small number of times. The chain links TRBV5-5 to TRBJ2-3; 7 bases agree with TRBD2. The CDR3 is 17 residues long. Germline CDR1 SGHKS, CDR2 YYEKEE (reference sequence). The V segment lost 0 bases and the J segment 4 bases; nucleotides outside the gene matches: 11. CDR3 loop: CASSLEGSAGKADTQYF. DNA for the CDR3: TGTGCCAGCAGCTTGGAAGGTTCAGCGGGGAAGGCAGATACGCAGTATTTT.

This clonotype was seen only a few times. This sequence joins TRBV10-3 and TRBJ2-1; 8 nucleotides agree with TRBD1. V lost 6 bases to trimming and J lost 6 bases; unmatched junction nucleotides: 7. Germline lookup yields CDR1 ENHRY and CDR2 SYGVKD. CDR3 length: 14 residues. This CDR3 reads CAIRPDRALNEQFF. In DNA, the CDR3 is TGTGCCATCAGGCCGGACAGGGCCCTCAATGAGCAGTTCTTC.